This TCR beta chain was sequenced during a study of cytomegalovirus exposure and HLA in healthy donors. Study results and limitations: Reported results showed that the classifier diagnosed cytomegalovirus status with high specificity and sensitivity. With later analysis, a missense DCLRE1C variant became linked to TCR beta V- and J-gene trimming.

Per germline, CDR1 MNHNY and CDR2 SVGAGI (reference sequence). The CDR3 spans 15 residues. With 2 bases removed from V and 7 bases from J, the gap between germline ends came to 15 bases. As regards this clone: What it recognizes is unknown.

PCR amplification relied on 60 Vbeta primers (plus 13 Jbeta primers). Only in-frame clones appear in the TCRdb table, and some are missing; sequencing was by immunoSEQ multiplex PCR. The sample's table shows 100,000 to 150,000 clones. The receptor's source is a man between 18 and 29 years old in good health and CMV-seronegative. The chain has TRBV6-6 and TRBJ1-5, with D maybe TRBD1 (5 bases). Sequencing input: PBMCs. DNA of the CDR3: TGTGCCAGCAGTTACGAGAGACACAAGGGGCAGCCCCAGCATTTT. This translates into CASSYERHKGQPQHF.